The clone carrying this TCR beta chain was seen many times. This record comes from a study of blood T cells in healthy people across ages. Germline-derived CDR1 and CDR2 are MDHEN and SYDVKM. After removal of 5 bases from V and 4 bases from J, the junction contained 7 bases not matched to a gene. This CDR3 contains 15 residues. Primers used in a second PCR of about 7 to 12 cycles were a sample-barcoded 5' primer and a J-beta primer mix. Using its own MiXCR run on the 5' RACE reads, TCRdb lists one record per CDR3 protein. The sample lists around 870,000 distinct CDR3 sequences, under 35% occurring once.

The sample comprised blood. The chain combines TRBV28 with TRBJ2-3, with 9 bases aligning to TRBD2. This TCR was sampled from a woman of 80 years or more in good health. CDR3 bases: TGTGCCAGCAGTGGAGGGGCGGGGGGGGCAGATACGCAGTATTTT. It encodes CASSGGAGGADTQYF.